Listed below are T cell receptor beta chains from one sample, sequenced in a study of control samples from healthy donors and cancer patients. The protocol was immunoSEQ multiplex PCR, while the TCRdb copy is restricted to in-frame clones and leaves out a portion. The sample gives fewer than 50,000 clones, approximately 92% of which show up once; roughly 0.8% is in the top ten. Sequenced sample: PBMCs. The receptors were gathered from a man aged 25 to 45 with colorectal cancer. The CDR3 runs from the conserved cysteine through the conserved F or W. Fields, in order: V gene, J gene, clone size, D gene, CDR3 DNA, CDR3 protein. A D gene is named only where the DNA matches it firmly. A row's size may be missing; if present it is once, few, many or a size class.

>TRBV4-1|TRBJ1-2|NA|NA
TGCGCCAGCAGCAGAGGTAACTATGGCTACACCTTC
CASSRGNYGYTF
>TRBV6-2/TRBV6-3|TRBJ1-1|NA|NA
TGTGCCAGCAGTTTGCAAGGTTGGGGGAGTAAAGAAGCTTTCTTT
CASSLQGWGSKEAFF
>TRBV9|TRBJ2-5|NA|TRBD2
TGTGCCAGCAGCGTAGGAAGACTAGCGGGGGAAAGGGAAGAGACCCAGTACTTC
CASSVGRLAGEREETQYF
>TRBV19|TRBJ1-1|few|TRBD1
TGTGCCAGTAGTCCCATAAGGGGACAGGGTATTTTCGCTGAAGCTTTCTTT
CASSPIRGQGIFAEAFF
>TRBV7-9|TRBJ2-1|NA|TRBD2
TGTGCCAGCAGCCCACATAGCGGGGACGATCCTTACAATGAGCAGTTCTTC
CASSPHSGDDPYNEQFF
>TRBV6-1|TRBJ1-2|NA|NA
TGTGCCAGCAGTGAAGGGGGCGGCTATAGCTATGGCTACACCTTC
CASSEGGGYSYGYTF
>TRBV4-1|TRBJ1-6|NA|TRBD1
TGCGCCAGCAGCCAAGAACAGGGGCCCGTATCACCCCTCCACTTT
CASSQEQGPVSPLHF
>TRBV5-6|TRBJ2-2|NA|NA
TGTGCCAGCAGGCCCAGGGCAGGCCTGACCACCGGGGAGCTGTTTTTT
CASRPRAGLTTGELFF
>TRBV24-1|TRBJ2-3|NA|NA
TGTGCCACCGGAGGCTGGGCGGCAGATACGCAGTATTTT
CATGGWAADTQYF
>TRBV4-3|TRBJ2-7|few|TRBD1
TGCGCCAGCAGCCAGGGACAGGGGGTAATCTACGAGCAGTACTTC
CASSQGQGVIYEQYF
>TRBV7-2|TRBJ2-7|NA|NA
TGTGCCAGCAGCCTTACATTAGGGCAGGTAGGGGTCTTC
CASSLTLGQVGVF
>TRBV4-3|TRBJ1-2|NA|NA
TGCGCCAGCAGCGCTTCCCCCAGGTCCAAAGGGGGCTACACCTTC
CASSASPRSKGGYTF
>TRBV20-1|TRBJ1-1|NA|NA
TGCAGTGCTGGTGGGGAGTCGGACACTGAAGCTTTCTTT
CSAGGESDTEAFF
>TRBV5-4|TRBJ1-1|NA|NA
TGTGCCAGCAGCTACACCTGGGGAACTGAAGCTTTCTTT
CASSYTWGTEAFF
>TRBV7-7|TRBJ2-7|NA|NA
TGTGCTAGCAGCTTGGCGACAGACCACGAGCAGTACTTC
CASSLATDHEQYF
>TRBV4-1|TRBJ2-3|NA|TRBD1
TGCGCCAGCAGCCAAGATTATGTCGAAGGGGACAGGGACACAGATACGCAGTATTTT
CASSQDYVEGDRDTDTQYF